This TCR beta chain is drawn from a study of cytomegalovirus exposure and HLA in healthy donors. Libraries were prepared by immunoSEQ multiplex PCR; TCRdb keeps only in-frame clonotypes and omits some of them. The data show more than 200,000 clones, 90% seen once. CDR1 is MGHDK, CDR2 SYGVNS, per germline. The CDR3 consists of 14 residues. V gave up 1 base and J gave up 6 bases, with 11 bases separating them. About this clone itself: Its specificity is unknown.

Study outcomes and limitations: The tendency of first-cohort TCR clusters to co-occur in the roughly 120 validation repertoires was identified by a subsequent analysis.

The material sequenced was PBMCs. The chain recombines TRBV25-1 with TRBJ2-3; a weak D match, TRBD2 (5 bases). The TCR sequence derives from a woman under 40 in good health and CMV-seronegative. This chain's CDR3 is CASSESRTFDTQYF. CDR3 in DNA: TGTGCCAGCAGTGAATCTCGGACTTTTGATACGCAGTATTTT.